A selection of T cell receptor beta chains follows, all from one sample in a study of Ad26.COV2.S vaccination and SARS-CoV-2 variants. Assay used: immunoSEQ multiplex PCR; TCRdb lists only in-frame clones, some missing. The sample consists of roughly 350,000 clones, 88% of them appearing once. Here the sequenced sample was peripheral blood, taken in a trial of Ad26.COV2.S vaccine versus placebo. All receptors come from a person between 18 and 65 years old who received the Ad26.COV2.S COVID-19 vaccine or a placebo. Both conserved end residues are part of each CDR3. Clone size is stated in some rows and not others, as once, few, many or a class when expanded.

size	V	J	CDR3
NA	TRBV9	TRBJ2-5	CASSAGGQSLLGTQYF
NA	TRBV2	TRBJ1-2	CASREGTPHGYTF
NA	TRBV2	TRBJ2-7	CASSVLTGVGEQYF
NA	TRBV7-2	TRBJ1-6	CASSLPQGVNSPLHF
NA	TRBV18	TRBJ2-3	CASSGPSTDTQYF
NA	TRBV5-6	TRBJ1-1	CASSVRSGWTEAFF
few	TRBV5-1	TRBJ2-1	CASSPLRQGSSYNEQFF
NA	TRBV6-1	TRBJ1-4	CASSEYQGLGQWAKLFF
NA	TRBV7-3	TRBJ2-5	CASSSGGRGQETQYF
NA	TRBV7-2	TRBJ1-3	CASSSGTGGHTIYF
few	TRBV13	TRBJ1-6	CASSLQGVSPLHF
NA	TRBV9	TRBJ1-4	CASSPRPIMGEKLFF
NA	TRBV19	TRBJ2-5	CASSMGGGVRRGETQYF
NA	TRBV6-2/TRBV6-3	TRBJ2-7	CASSYEGLAMWYF
NA	TRBV14	TRBJ2-1	CASSPLRSSYNEQFF
NA	TRBV28	TRBJ2-7	CASSLTESYEQYF
once	TRBV6-2/TRBV6-3	TRBJ1-4	CASSPLRRSNEKLFF
NA	TRBV28	TRBJ2-5	CASSASGELKTQYF
NA	TRBV15	TRBJ1-5	CATSRDLGDRQRSYPQHF
NA	TRBV30	TRBJ1-1	CAWTNPGQGAREAFF
NA	TRBV27	TRBJ1-2	CASSLSPQGNYGYTF
NA	TRBV11-2	TRBJ2-1	CASSPGALAGGPRFF
NA	TRBV7-9	TRBJ1-5	CASSPWGSNQPQHF
NA	TRBV9	TRBJ2-3	CASSVGIAGVRTDTQYF
few	TRBV5-1	TRBJ2-3	CASSLWGQGRSTDTQYF
once	TRBV6-2/TRBV6-3	TRBJ2-1	CASSYSRTGSNNEQFF
NA	TRBV9	TRBJ1-3	CASSAHNTGSRLSGNTIYF
NA	TRBV4-3	TRBJ2-7	CASSQVAGGYEQYF
NA	TRBV5-5	TRBJ1-3	CASGAQGADTIYF
NA	TRBV6-1	TRBJ2-7	CASSEADLVQPPYEQYF
NA	TRBV7-3	TRBJ2-1	CASSNRVGNEQFF
NA	TRBV27	TRBJ2-7	CASRTTGYREQYF
NA	TRBV12-5	TRBJ2-5	CASGLFRVHKKEETQYF
NA	TRBV4-2	TRBJ1-2	CASSQVRGVRGYTF
NA	TRBV7-2	TRBJ2-4	CASSRPGAGGPNIQYF
NA	TRBV7-3	TRBJ2-2	CASSLTGQGGGELFF
NA	TRBV14	TRBJ1-2	CASSPLRVPGSGYTF
NA	TRBV16	TRBJ1-5	CASSQLGRLSNQPQHF
NA	TRBV3-1/TRBV3-2	TRBJ1-2	CASSQDYLTGQGDYGYTF
NA	TRBV9	TRBJ2-1	CASSGDRGSYNEQFF